This T cell receptor (beta chain) emerged from a study of metastatic and nonmetastatic thyroid tumors (dated by TCRdb to between 2020 and 2021). For context, the study as a whole: The researchers compared repertoires between peripheral blood samples and tumor or nodule tissue samples from patients with malignant or benign thyroid disease.

Per the germline V gene, MDHEN is the CDR1 and SYDVKM is the CDR2. Taken from cysteine to phenylalanine, the CDR3 has 17 residues. Only the CDR3 DNA stays, 51 bases, in frame from base 1. Germline trimming: 2 bases from V, 3 bases from J; junction bases outside gene matches: 6. Overall study results and their limits: In both blood and tumor samples, TCR beta diversity was reported to be significantly higher in malignant tumors than in benign nodules.

The library was produced with PCR. Sequenced using an Illumina HiSeq 4000. High-throughput sequencing was used to profile the CDR3 region of the TCR beta-chain in every patient. Concerning the study's data processing: CDR3 differences across clinicopathological groups were used to build a classifier for discriminating distant-metastatic papillary thyroid cancer patients. To measure repertoire diversity the researchers used the Shannon index, while the Morisita-Horn index served to gauge how similar the tumor and blood repertoires were. The raw public data were reprocessed by TCRdb itself: fastp quality trimming at Q25, MiXCR clonotype calling, in-frame beta chains only. The V and J calls and clone size come from TCRdb's table, not from the authors' own analysis. Within this sample are about 33,000 clones, with 11% of them counted one time only. About 16% of the sample goes to the ten largest clones.

In regard to this clone: Its antigen is still unknown. The sample holds no much larger clone one base away, and base qualities are not on file.

No patient had received any treatment before thyroid surgery. Using T-cell receptor beta sequencing, the study looked back at clinical samples from patients collected from the early 2010s to the late 2010s. Sequencing was carried out using blood. Recombination connected TRBV28 to TRBJ2-3, and 12 junction bases match TRBD2. The TCR was taken from a female donor with papillary thyroid cancer or a benign thyroid nodule (not recorded which). Some clones in this sample may be carry-over from other donors' samples. The nucleotides read TGTGCCAGCAGTTTAGAATGGCTAGCGGGAGGGACAGATACGCAGTATTTT. Its amino acids are CASSLEWLAGGTDTQYF.